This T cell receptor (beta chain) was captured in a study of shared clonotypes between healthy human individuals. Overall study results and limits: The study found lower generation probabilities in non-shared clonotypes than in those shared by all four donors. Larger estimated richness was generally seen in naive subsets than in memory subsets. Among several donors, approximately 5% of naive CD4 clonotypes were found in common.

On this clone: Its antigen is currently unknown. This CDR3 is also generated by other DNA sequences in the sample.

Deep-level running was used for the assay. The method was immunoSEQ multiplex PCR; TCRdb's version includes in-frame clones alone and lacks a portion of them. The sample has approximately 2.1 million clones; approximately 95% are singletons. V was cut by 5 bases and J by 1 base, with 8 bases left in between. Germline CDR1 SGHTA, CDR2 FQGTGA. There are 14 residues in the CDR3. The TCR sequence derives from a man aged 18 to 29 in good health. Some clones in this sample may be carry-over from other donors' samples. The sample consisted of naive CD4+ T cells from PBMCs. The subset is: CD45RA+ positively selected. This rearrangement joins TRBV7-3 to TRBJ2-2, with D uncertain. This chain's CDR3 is CASSPPGNTGELFF. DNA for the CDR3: TGTGCCAGCAGCCCTCCTGGGAACACCGGGGAGCTGTTTTTT.